Sequencing of this T cell receptor beta chain was carried out in a study of radiotherapy plus CTLA-4 blockade in lung cancer. Overall study context: Objective responses were observed in about a sixth of patients, and disease control was achieved by 30% to 40%. Study-level results: Blood saw expansion of tumor-derived TCR clones after radiotherapy plus ipilimumab. Best predicting response, reportedly, were early blood T cell clone dynamics, with interferon-beta.

TCRdb keeps only in-frame clones here, not all; method: immunoSEQ multiplex PCR. Among approximately 81,000 clones listed, around 76% were seen once. V lost 4 bases to trimming and J lost 1 base, with 14 bases between them. The CDR3 has 15 amino acids. Germline V CDR1 and CDR2: SGHKS, YYEKEE (reference sequence). Focal radiation plus CTLA-4 blockade with ipilimumab was given to patients with chemo-refractory metastatic non-small-cell lung cancer. As for this clone: The antigen is undetermined.

The gene calls are TRBV5-5 and TRBJ1-1; D may be TRBD1 (6 bases). The specimen was peripheral blood, collected from a patient treated with radiotherapy plus ipilimumab. This receptor was taken from a human donor with non-small cell lung cancer who had a partial response to radiotherapy plus ipilimumab. Some clones in this sample may be carry-over from other donors' samples. CDR3 bases: TGTGCCAGCAGCGACAGGTTGGGGTGGAACACTGAAGCTTTCTTT. This translates into CASSDRLGWNTEAFF.